This is a list of T cell receptor beta chains from one sample in a study of cytomegalovirus exposure and HLA in healthy donors. TCRdb's table, derived via immunoSEQ multiplex PCR, lists solely in-frame clones and lacks some. This sample has 200,000 to 250,000 clones, with 82% found just once. The sequencing sample was made of PBMCs. These receptors originate from a middle-aged woman in good health and CMV-seropositive. The CDR3 runs from the conserved cysteine through the conserved F or W. The D gene is left open where the match is weak. Clone sizes are given selectively: once, few, many, or a class where the clone is expanded.

J	D	V	size	DNA	CDR3
TRBJ2-7	.	TRBV2	.	TGTGCCAGCAGTTCTGCAGGGGCCTACGAGCAGTACTTC	CASSSAGAYEQYF
TRBJ2-1	TRBD2	TRBV11-2	.	TGTGCCAGCAGCCTTAGCGGGACCTACAATGAGCAGTTCTTC	CASSLSGTYNEQFF
TRBJ2-7	TRBD1	TRBV5-6	few	TGTGCCAGCAGCCTGCGACAGGGATGGGCCGAGCAGTACTTC	CASSLRQGWAEQYF
TRBJ2-7	.	TRBV30	few	TGTGCCTGGAGGGGTGAGGGAAGGGGGTACGAGCAGTACTTC	CAWRGEGRGYEQYF
TRBJ2-2	.	TRBV6-5	.	TGTGCCAGCAGTTATTTGAGGTCCACCGGGGAGCTGTTTTTT	CASSYLRSTGELFF
TRBJ2-7	.	TRBV29-1	.	TGCAGCGTCCAGCCGCAGGGATACGAGCAGTACTTC	CSVQPQGYEQYF
TRBJ2-5	TRBD2	TRBV4-3	.	TGCGCCAGCAGCCAAACTGTTGAAGCGGGAGAGGCCCAGTACTTC	CASSQTVEAGEAQYF
TRBJ2-1	TRBD2	TRBV9	.	TGTGCCAGCAGCGTCACTGTAGGCGGGGGGTACAATGAGCAGTTCTTC	CASSVTVGGGYNEQFF
TRBJ2-7	TRBD2	TRBV6-5	.	TGTGCCAGCAGCCCCAGGACTAGCGGATCCTACGAGCAGTACTTC	CASSPRTSGSYEQYF
TRBJ1-1	.	TRBV11-2	.	TGTGCCAGCAACCAACAGGGGAACACTGAAGCTTTCTTT	CASNQQGNTEAFF
TRBJ1-1	.	TRBV9	.	TGTGCCAGCAGCAACCAGGGACAGAACACTGAAGCTTTCTTT	CASSNQGQNTEAFF
TRBJ2-2	.	TRBV2	.	TGTGCCAGCAGTGTCACCCACGCGGTGAACACCGGGGAGCTGTTTTTT	CASSVTHAVNTGELFF
TRBJ1-2	.	TRBV10-3	.	TGTGCCATCAGTGATTCGGGGGGCCTTGGCTACACCTTC	CAISDSGGLGYTF
TRBJ2-7	TRBD1	TRBV27	.	TGTGCCAGCACCCCCGGCGGACAGGGTTTCTTCTACGAGCAGTACTTC	CASTPGGQGFFYEQYF
TRBJ1-5	.	TRBV6-1	.	TGTGCCAGCAGTGCTAGGTTCTTTCAGCCCCAGCATTTT	CASSARFFQPQHF
TRBJ1-1	.	TRBV7-9	.	TGTTCCAGCAGCTTAGCCCTTTCCCTTGGGCAGGTTGCGAACACTGAAGCTTTCTTT	CSSSLALSLGQVANTEAFF
TRBJ2-2	.	TRBV7-9	.	TGTGCCAGCAGGCGGGTGGCACTTAACACCGGGGAGCTGTTTTTT	CASRRVALNTGELFF
TRBJ1-1	.	TRBV7-2	.	TGTGCCAGCAGCTTAGGCAGGAACACTGAAGCTTTCTTT	CASSLGRNTEAFF
TRBJ1-6	.	TRBV30	.	TGTGCCTGCCCTACAGCCCCAGGTAGATCACCCCTCCACTTT	CACPTAPGRSPLHF
TRBJ2-5	TRBD2	TRBV7-2	.	TGTGCCAGCAGTTACAATCGGGCGGGGGGGCTGGGAGAGACCCAGTACTTC	CASSYNRAGGLGETQYF
TRBJ2-3	.	TRBV13	.	TGTGCCAGCAGCTTTGCCGAACTCTCCACAGATACGCAGTATTTT	CASSFAELSTDTQYF
TRBJ2-3	TRBD1	TRBV4-3	once	TGCGCCAGCAGCCACGGGACAGGGGAGGCTGTGGATACGCAGTATTTT	CASSHGTGEAVDTQYF
TRBJ1-4	TRBD1	TRBV29-1	.	TGCAGCGTTGGTCGGACAGGCCGATCAGAAGAAAAACTGTTTTTT	CSVGRTGRSEEKLFF
TRBJ2-7	.	TRBV6-5	.	TGTGCCAGCAGTTACGCCGCTCAGGGGTACGAGCAGTACTTC	CASSYAAQGYEQYF